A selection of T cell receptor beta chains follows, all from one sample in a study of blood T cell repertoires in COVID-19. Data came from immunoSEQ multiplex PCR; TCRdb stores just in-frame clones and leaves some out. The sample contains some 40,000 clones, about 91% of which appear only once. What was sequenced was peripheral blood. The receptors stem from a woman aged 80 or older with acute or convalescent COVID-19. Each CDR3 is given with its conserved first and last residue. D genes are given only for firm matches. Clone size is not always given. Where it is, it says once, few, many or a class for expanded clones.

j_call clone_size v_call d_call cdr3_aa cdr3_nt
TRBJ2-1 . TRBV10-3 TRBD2 CAIATSGGLMNEQFF TGTGCCATCGCTACTAGCGGGGGATTGATGAATGAGCAGTTCTTC
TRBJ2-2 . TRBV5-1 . CASSFLTGELFF TGCGCCAGCAGCTTTCTCACCGGGGAGCTGTTTTTT
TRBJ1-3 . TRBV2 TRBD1 CAGRGLGNTIYF TGTGCCGGCAGGGGGCTTGGAAACACCATATATTTT
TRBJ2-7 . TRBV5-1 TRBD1 CASSYRDRDSEQYF TGCGCCAGCAGCTACCGGGACAGGGATAGCGAGCAGTACTTC
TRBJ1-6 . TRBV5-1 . CASSFRGSSYNSPLHF TGCGCCAGCAGCTTCCGGGGGAGCTCCTATAATTCACCCCTCCACTTT
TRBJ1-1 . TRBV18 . CATRGGRNTEAFF TGTGCCACCCGCGGCGGCAGGAACACTGAAGCTTTCTTT
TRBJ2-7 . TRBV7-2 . CASSLATANPYEQYF TGTGCCAGCAGCTTAGCTACAGCTAATCCCTACGAGCAGTACTTC
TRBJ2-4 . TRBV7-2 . CASSLGHRVAKNIQYF TGTGCCAGCAGCTTAGGCCACAGGGTAGCCAAAAACATTCAGTACTTC
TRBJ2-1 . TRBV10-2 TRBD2 CASSEVAGVYNEQFF TGCGCCAGCAGTGAGGTAGCGGGGGTTTACAATGAGCAGTTCTTC
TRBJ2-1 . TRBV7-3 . CASSSGHSYNEQFF TGTGCCAGCAGCTCAGGTCACTCCTACAATGAGCAGTTCTTC
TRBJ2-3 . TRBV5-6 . CASSPRGVNTSTDTQYF TGTGCCAGCAGCCCAAGGGGTGTGAATACTAGCACAGATACGCAGTATTTT
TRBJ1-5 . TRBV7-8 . CASSALWGQDNQPQHF TGTGCCAGCAGCGCACTTTGGGGGCAGGACAATCAGCCCCAGCATTTT
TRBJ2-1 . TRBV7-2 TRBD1 CASSLRTGFYNEQFF TGTGCCAGCAGCCTACGGACAGGATTTTACAATGAGCAGTTCTTC
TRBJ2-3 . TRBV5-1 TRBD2 CASSRGGLAGGPDTQYF TGCGCCAGCAGCAGGGGCGGACTAGCGGGGGGACCAGATACGCAGTATTTT
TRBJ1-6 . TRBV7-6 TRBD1 CASSPPRDRETLNSPLHF TGTGCCAGCAGCCCTCCCCGGGACAGGGAGACACTTAATTCACCCCTCCACTTT
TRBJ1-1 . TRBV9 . CASSVGPTENTEAFF TGTGCCAGCAGCGTAGGTCCTACAGAGAACACTGAAGCTTTCTTT
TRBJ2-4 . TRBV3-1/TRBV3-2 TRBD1 CASSRSGTDKNIQYF TGTGCCAGCAGCCGCTCCGGGACAGATAAAAACATTCAGTACTTC
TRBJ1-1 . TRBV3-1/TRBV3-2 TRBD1 CASSQLTGGFGTFF TGTGCCAGCAGCCAGCTCACAGGGGGCTTCGGTACTTTCTTT
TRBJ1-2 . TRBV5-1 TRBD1 CASSLASGIRAGGTGYTF TGCGCCAGCAGCTTGGCGTCAGGTATTAGGGCAGGGGGCACTGGCTACACCTTC
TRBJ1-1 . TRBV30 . CAWSIRGGTEAFF TGTGCCTGGAGTATACGGGGGGGCACTGAAGCTTTCTTT
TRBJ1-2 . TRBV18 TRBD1 CASSPQGANYGYTF TGTGCCAGCTCTCCGCAGGGGGCTAACTATGGCTACACCTTC
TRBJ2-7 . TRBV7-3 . CASSNGQIYEQYF TGTGCCAGCAGCAACGGACAAATCTACGAGCAGTACTTC
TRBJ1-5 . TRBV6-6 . CASSYRGENSNQPQHF TGTGCCAGCAGTTACCGAGGTGAGAATAGCAATCAGCCCCAGCATTTT
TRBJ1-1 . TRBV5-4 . CASRREMNTEAFF TGTGCCAGCAGGCGGGAGATGAACACTGAAGCTTTCTTT
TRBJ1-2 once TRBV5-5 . CASSPSGDYGYTF TGTGCCAGCAGCCCTTCAGGGGACTATGGCTACACCTTC
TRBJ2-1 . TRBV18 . CASSPFGGQGSYNEQFF TGTGCCAGCTCACCCTTCGGTGGCCAGGGCTCCTACAATGAGCAGTTCTTC
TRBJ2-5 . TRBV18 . CASSSNRVGETQYF TGTGCCAGCTCATCAAATCGGGTGGGTGAGACCCAGTACTTC
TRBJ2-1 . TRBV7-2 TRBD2 CASSLALASGGVDEQFF TGTGCCAGCAGCTTAGCGCTGGCTAGCGGGGGGGTCGATGAGCAGTTCTTC
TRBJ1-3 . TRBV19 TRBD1 CASRTPGQSSSGNTIYF TGTGCCAGTAGAACCCCGGGACAGTCGAGCTCTGGAAACACCATATATTTT
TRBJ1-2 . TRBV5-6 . CASTSRFAGSTF TGTGCCAGCACCTCCCGGTTTGCGGGGAGCACCTTC
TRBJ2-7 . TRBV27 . CASSRTWSYEQYF TGTGCCAGCAGTCGGACATGGAGCTACGAGCAGTACTTC
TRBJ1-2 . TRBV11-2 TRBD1 CASRQQGGDGYTF TGTGCCAGCAGGCAACAGGGGGGGGATGGCTACACCTTC